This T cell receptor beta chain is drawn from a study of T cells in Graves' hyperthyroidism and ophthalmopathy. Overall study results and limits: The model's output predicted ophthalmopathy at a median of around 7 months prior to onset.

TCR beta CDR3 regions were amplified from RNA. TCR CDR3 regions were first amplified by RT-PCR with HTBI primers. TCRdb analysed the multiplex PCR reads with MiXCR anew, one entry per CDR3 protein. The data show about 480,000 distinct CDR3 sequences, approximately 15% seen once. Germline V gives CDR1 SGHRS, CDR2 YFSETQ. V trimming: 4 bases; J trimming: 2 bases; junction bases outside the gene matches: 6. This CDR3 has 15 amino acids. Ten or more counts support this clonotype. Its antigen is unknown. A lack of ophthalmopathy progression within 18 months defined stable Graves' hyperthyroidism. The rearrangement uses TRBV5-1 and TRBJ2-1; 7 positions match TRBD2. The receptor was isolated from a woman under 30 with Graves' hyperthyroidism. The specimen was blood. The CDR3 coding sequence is TGCGCCAGCAGCCGAAGCGGGACCGCCTACAATGAGCAGTTCTTC. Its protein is CASSRSGTAYNEQFF.